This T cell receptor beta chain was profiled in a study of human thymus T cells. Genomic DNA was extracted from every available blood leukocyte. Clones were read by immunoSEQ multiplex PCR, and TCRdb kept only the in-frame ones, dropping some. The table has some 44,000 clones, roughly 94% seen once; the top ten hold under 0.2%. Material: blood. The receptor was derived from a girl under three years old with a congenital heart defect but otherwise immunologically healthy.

CDR3 DNA sequence: TGCAGCGTTGAACACAGGGGCAATTACAATGAGCAGTTCTTC. Its protein is CSVEHRGNYNEQFF. The chain links TRBV29-1 to TRBJ2-1; 7 bases agree with TRBD1. The V gene end was trimmed by 2 bases and the J gene end by 4 bases; junction bases not matched to a gene: 5. The CDR3 length is 14 residues. CDR1 SQVTM and CDR2 ANQGSEA come from the germline V gene.